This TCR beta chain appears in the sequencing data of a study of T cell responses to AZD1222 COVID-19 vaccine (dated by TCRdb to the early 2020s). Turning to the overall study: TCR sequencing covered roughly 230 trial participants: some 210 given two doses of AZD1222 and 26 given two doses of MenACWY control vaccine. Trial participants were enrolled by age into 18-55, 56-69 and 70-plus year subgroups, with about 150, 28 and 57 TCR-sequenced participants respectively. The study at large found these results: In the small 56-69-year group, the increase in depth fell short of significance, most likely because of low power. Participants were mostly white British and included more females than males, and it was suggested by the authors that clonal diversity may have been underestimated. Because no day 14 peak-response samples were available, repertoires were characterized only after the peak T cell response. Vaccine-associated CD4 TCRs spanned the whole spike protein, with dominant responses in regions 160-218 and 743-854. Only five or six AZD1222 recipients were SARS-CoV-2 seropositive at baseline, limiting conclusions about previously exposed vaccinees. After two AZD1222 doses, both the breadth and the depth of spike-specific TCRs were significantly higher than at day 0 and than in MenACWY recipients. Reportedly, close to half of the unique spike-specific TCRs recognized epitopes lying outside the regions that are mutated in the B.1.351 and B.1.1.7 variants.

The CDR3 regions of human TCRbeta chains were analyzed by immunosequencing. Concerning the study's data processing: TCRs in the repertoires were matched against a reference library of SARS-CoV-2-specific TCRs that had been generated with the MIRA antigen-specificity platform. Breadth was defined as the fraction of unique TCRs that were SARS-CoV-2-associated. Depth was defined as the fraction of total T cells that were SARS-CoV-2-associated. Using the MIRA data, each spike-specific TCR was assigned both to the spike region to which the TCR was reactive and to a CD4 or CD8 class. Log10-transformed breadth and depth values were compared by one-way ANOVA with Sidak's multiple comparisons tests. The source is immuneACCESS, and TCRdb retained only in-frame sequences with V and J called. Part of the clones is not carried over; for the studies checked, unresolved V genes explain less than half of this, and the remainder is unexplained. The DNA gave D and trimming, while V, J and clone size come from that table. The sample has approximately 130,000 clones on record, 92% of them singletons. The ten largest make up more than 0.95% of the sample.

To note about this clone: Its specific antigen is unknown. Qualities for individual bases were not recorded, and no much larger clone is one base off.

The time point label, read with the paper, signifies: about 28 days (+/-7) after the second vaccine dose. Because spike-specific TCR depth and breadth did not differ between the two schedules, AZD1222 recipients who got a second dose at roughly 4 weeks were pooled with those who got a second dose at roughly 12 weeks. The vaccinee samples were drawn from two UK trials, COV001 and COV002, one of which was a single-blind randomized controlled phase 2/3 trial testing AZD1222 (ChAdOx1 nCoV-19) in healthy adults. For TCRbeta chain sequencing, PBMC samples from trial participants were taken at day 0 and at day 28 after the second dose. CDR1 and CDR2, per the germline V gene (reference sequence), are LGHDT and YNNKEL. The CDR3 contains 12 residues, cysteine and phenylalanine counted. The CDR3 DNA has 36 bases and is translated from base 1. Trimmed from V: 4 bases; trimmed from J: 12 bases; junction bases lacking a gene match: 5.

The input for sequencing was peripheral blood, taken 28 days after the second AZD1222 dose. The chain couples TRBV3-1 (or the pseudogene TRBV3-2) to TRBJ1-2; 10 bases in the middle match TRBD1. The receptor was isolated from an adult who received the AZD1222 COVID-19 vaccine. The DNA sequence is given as TGTGCCAGCAGCCTCAGGGACAGGGGTCACACCTTC. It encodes CASSLRDRGHTF.